The 25 T cell receptor beta chains presented below share a single source sample, sequenced in a study of post-analysis software for immune sequencing data. Study observations and caveats: Five or six TRBV segments, TRBV5-6, TRBV5-1 and TRBV20-1 among them, were found more frequent in patients than controls.

Carried by the TCR beta cDNA libraries were unique molecular identifiers. TCRdb processed the PCR reads anew with MiXCR; each CDR3 protein has one entry. Of 700,000 to 800,000 distinct CDR3 sequences in the sample, around 27% were seen once. These receptors have no known antigen. Sequenced material: blood. The receptors were gathered from a girl under 18 with multiple sclerosis.

The gene calls are TRBV15 and TRBJ2-1; D not certain. The CDR3 is 14 amino acids. Germline V gene lookup returns CDR1 LNHNV and CDR2 YYDKDF (reference sequence). V shed 0 bases and J shed 6 bases, with 9 bases lying between them. CDR3 bases: TGTGCCACCAGCAGAGAATCATCGGGCAATGAGCAGTTCTTC. This translates into CATSRESSGNEQFF.

This clonotype was found many times. The gene calls are TRBV18 and TRBJ2-1; 8 bases match TRBD2. The CDR3 length is 15 residues. Germline CDR1 KGHSH, CDR2 LQKENI. J lost 2 bases, V lost 1 base, and 1 base had no gene match. Here the CDR3 DNA reads TGTGCCAGCTCACCACTAGCGGGAACCTACAATGAGCAGTTCTTC. Encoded protein: CASSPLAGTYNEQFF.

The chain couples TRBV20-1 to TRBJ2-3; 7 bases fit TRBD2. This CDR3 is built from 15 residues. Germline V lookup: CDR1 DFQATT, CDR2 SNEGSKA (reference sequence). Written as DNA, the CDR3 is TGCAGCTTGGCGGGAGTAGTTGTATCGGGAGATACGCAGTATTTT. This translates into CSLAGVVVSGDTQYF.

This clonotype was counted a few times. The V and J genes are TRBV4-1 and TRBJ1-2; D gene unclear. CDR1 and CDR2 from the germline V gene are MGHRA and YSYEKL. This CDR3 comprises 11 residues. The V gene lost 5 bases and the J gene lost 7 bases, with 8 bases spanning the gap. The CDR3 sequence is CASSSRFGYTF. The CDR3 DNA reads as TGCGCCAGCAGCTCAAGATTTGGCTACACCTTC.

This clonotype has more than one count but fewer than ten. This chain joins TRBV6-2 or TRBV6-3 and TRBJ2-5; 12 bases line up with TRBD2. CDR1 MNHEY and CDR2 SVGEGT come from the germline V gene. CDR3 length: 16 amino acids. The ends lost 5 bases at V and 1 base at J; junction bases unmatched: 5. The CDR3, as DNA: TGTGCCAGCAGTAAATGGACTAGCGGGACCCAAGAGACCCAGTACTTC. This gives the protein CASSKWTSGTQETQYF.

The rearrangement uses TRBV20-1 and TRBJ2-1; 8 bases line up with TRBD2. Germline values: CDR1 DFQATT, CDR2 SNEGSKA (reference sequence). J gave up 5 bases and V 0 bases, and 9 bases lay outside the gene matches. The CDR3 length is 16 residues. In nucleotides, the CDR3 is TGCAGTGCTAGAGATCCCGGGGGGGCTAGAGACAATGAGCAGTTCTTC. It yields the protein CSARDPGGARDNEQFF.

This clonotype was seen a few times. This chain connects TRBV5-6 to TRBJ2-1; D might be TRBD2 (6 bases). CDR1 and CDR2 (germline): SGHDT, YYEEEE. The CDR3 is 15 residues long. The V and J ends lost 1 base and 10 bases respectively, with 18 bases between them. CDR3 loop: CASSLLRVRGEEQFF. The CDR3 region has the DNA TGTGCCAGCAGCTTGCTCCGGGTGCGGGGTGAGGAGCAGTTCTTC.

The J gene is TRBJ2-7, the V gene TRBV11-2; the D gene is possibly TRBD1 (5 bases). The CDR3 length is 14 residues. Germline CDR1 SGHAT, CDR2 FQNNGV. The V end lost 3 bases, the J end lost 4 bases, and 13 bases lay between the germline ends. The CDR3, as DNA: TGTGCCAGCAGCTTGGCACAGGAAACTTACGAGCAGTACTTC. It encodes CASSLAQETYEQYF.

Details on this clonotype: The junction departs from germline at one end; a sequencing error may be responsible. The V call is TRBV5-1, the J call TRBJ1-2; D is perhaps TRBD1 (6 bases). Germline CDR1 and CDR2: SGHRS and YFSETQ. The CDR3 spans 13 residues. CDR3 sequence reads: CASSLLQGDGYIF. CDR3 DNA sequence: TGCGCCAGCAGCCTCCTACAGGGAGATGGCTACATCTTC.

The rearrangement uses TRBV6-6 and TRBJ1-4, with 9 bases fitting TRBD1. V gave up 3 bases and J gave up 4 bases; unmatched junction bases: 6. The length of the CDR3 is 16 residues. Germline values: CDR1 MNHNY, CDR2 SVGAGI (reference sequence). In nucleotides, the CDR3 is TGTGCCAGCAGTTATGGGGGACAGGGCCTTAATGAAAAACTGTTTTTT. Translating gives CASSYGGQGLNEKLFF.

V gene TRBV6-2 or TRBV6-3 combines with J gene TRBJ1-2; 8 bases are shared with TRBD1. The CDR3 totals 14 residues. Trimming took 6 bases from V and 6 from J; bases not matched to a gene: 9. CDR1 MNHEY and CDR2 SVGEGT come from the germline V gene. The CDR3: CASSSSGQGDGYTF. CDR3 nucleotide sequence: TGTGCCAGCAGCTCGAGTGGACAGGGTGATGGCTACACCTTC.

CDR3 nucleotides: TGCAGTGCTAGAGCGGAGAGTTCGACCTCCGGGGAGCAGTACTTC. This translates into CSARAESSTSGEQYF. The gene calls are TRBV20-1 and TRBJ2-7; no definite D call. The CDR3 runs 15 residues. Trimming cost V 1 base and J 7 bases, with 20 bases left between them. Germline lookup yields CDR1 DFQATT and CDR2 SNEGSKA (reference sequence).

This clonotype was counted a few times. The chain recombines TRBV7-2 with TRBJ2-5; 7 nucleotides agree with TRBD1. V dropped 3 bases and J dropped 3; count of bases not matched to a gene: 1. Germline V gives CDR1 SGHTA, CDR2 FQGNSA. The CDR3 runs to 13 residues. The CDR3 protein is CASSFTGEETQYF. DNA for the CDR3: TGTGCCAGCAGCTTTACAGGGGAAGAGACCCAGTACTTC.

This clonotype was recorded a few times. The chain is built from TRBV29-1 and TRBJ1-4; no clear D gene. Germline V gene data show CDR1 as SQVTM and CDR2 as ANQGSEA. CDR3 length: 12 residues. Trimming shortened V by 3 bases and J by 6 bases, and 8 bases separated the two germline ends. In DNA form, the CDR3 reads TGCAGCGTTGACGGTGTGGATGAAAAACTGTTTTTT. Translation: CSVDGVDEKLFF. The whole variable domain, filled in from reference TRBV29-1 and TRBJ1-4, reads SAVISQKPSRDICQRGTSLTIQCQVDSQVTMMFWYRQQPGQSLTLIATANQGSEATYESGFVIDKFPISRPNLTFSTLTVSNMSPEDSSIYLCSVDGVDEKLFFGSGTQLSVL.

The chain employs TRBV6-5 and TRBJ2-7; TRBD1 is a possible D gene (6 bases). V was shortened by 6 bases and J by 2 bases, with 20 bases between the two germline ends. The germline V gene has CDR1 MNHEY and CDR2 SVGAGI. The CDR3 has 16 residues. For the CDR3, the DNA is TGTGCCAGCAGCCCCGTTGGCAGGGGAAGCGCCTACGAGCAGTACTTC. Translating it yields CASSPVGRGSAYEQYF.

This chain connects TRBV18 to TRBJ2-5; D is undetermined. Trimming pared 2 bases from V and 3 bases from J, leaving 7 bases between. The germline V gene encodes CDR1 KGHSH and CDR2 LQKENI. The CDR3 consists of 13 residues. CDR3 residues: CASSPGGEETQYF. DNA of the CDR3: TGTGCCAGCTCACCAGGCGGCGAAGAGACCCAGTACTTC.

Of note for this clonotype: One junction end disagrees with the germline gene, perhaps due to a read error. V and J are TRBV3-1 and TRBJ2-5; tentative D call: TRBD2 (5 bases). Gene TRBJ2-7 matches the end of the DNA better, so the J call may be wrong. CDR1 and CDR2 from the germline V gene are LGHDT and YNNKEL (reference sequence). CDR3 length equals 15 residues. The CDR3 DNA reads TGTGCCAGCGGCCAAGGATCCGGGAACGGCTACGAGCAGTACTTC. The encoded protein is CASGQGSGNGYEQYF.

This chain connects TRBV12-3 or TRBV12-4 to TRBJ1-5, with 8 bases lining up with TRBD1. V trimming: 2 bases; J trimming: 9 bases; junction bases outside the gene matches: 18. The CDR3 consists of 18 residues. The CDR3 is CASSLYRGQGSGGRPQHF. The CDR3 DNA reads as TGTGCCAGCAGTTTATATCGTGGACAGGGTTCCGGAGGGCGGCCCCAGCATTTT.

The V gene is TRBV12-3 or TRBV12-4, the J gene TRBJ1-6; 9 nucleotides align to TRBD1. This CDR3 is 14 amino acids long. With V trimmed by 6 bases and J by 14 bases, 11 bases remained unmatched. CDR3 in DNA: TGTGCCAGCAGCCCCGGGACAGGGTGGAGCGCCCTCCACTTT. Amino acid sequence: CASSPGTGWSALHF.

The CDR3 bases are TGTGCCAGCAGTTTAGGAGAGGGGGGCATTAATGGCTACACCTTC. This translates into CASSLGEGGINGYTF. J is TRBJ1-2 and V is TRBV27, with D perhaps matching TRBD1 (6 bases). With 2 bases removed from V and 6 bases from J, the gap between germline ends came to 16 bases. This CDR3 is 15 amino acids long. Germline CDR1 and CDR2: MNHEY and SMNVEV (reference sequence).

J is TRBJ1-5 and V is TRBV7-2; D gene uncertain. Per the germline V gene, CDR1 is SGHTA and CDR2 is FQGNSA. The CDR3 extends over 15 amino acids. Trimming took 5 bases from V and 2 from J, leaving 13 bases between them. CDR3 sequence: CASSNRPGCNQPQHF. DNA for the CDR3: TGTGCCAGCAGCAACCGGCCGGGTTGCAATCAGCCCCAGCATTTT.

This clonotype was counted a few times. The V gene is TRBV4-1, the J gene TRBJ2-4, with TRBD1 matching 7 bases. This CDR3 comprises 16 residues. Germline V CDR1 and CDR2: MGHRA, YSYEKL. J gave up 10 bases and V 0 bases, and 12 bases lay outside the gene matches. The CDR3 spells CASSQETGAAVGIQYF. In nucleotides, the CDR3 is TGCGCCAGCAGCCAAGAAACAGGGGCGGCCGTAGGGATTCAGTACTTC.

The rearrangement joins TRBV28 to TRBJ1-2, with a weak D call TRBD1 (5 bases). V dropped 3 bases and J dropped 8 bases, with 13 bases sitting between them. Germline assignment: CDR1 MDHEN and CDR2 SYDVKM. The CDR3 loop spans 13 amino acids. The CDR3 region has the DNA TGTGCCAGCAGTTTGGGGGGGAACTGGGGCTACACCTTC. It codes for CASSLGGNWGYTF.

The rearrangement links TRBV10-3 to TRBJ2-7, with D perhaps matching TRBD1 (6 bases). The V end lost 8 bases, the J end lost 9 bases, and 17 bases lay between the germline ends. The CDR3 covers 12 residues. Germline-derived CDR1 and CDR2 are ENHRY and SYGVKD. The CDR3 spells CAISSGDGGQYF. The CDR3 DNA is TGTGCCATCTCTTCAGGGGATGGGGGGCAGTACTTC.

This clonotype has only one observation. The chain joins TRBV21-1 to TRBJ2-5; the DNA was not compared with TRBD1, the D call given in the table. TRBV21-1 is designated a pseudogene. The CDR3 covers 16 residues. The DNA of the CDR3 is TGTGCCAGCAGCAAAGCCCCGGGCAGTGTCAAAGAGACCCAGTACTTC. It is translated as CASSKAPGSVKETQYF.